The entry that follows covers one T cell receptor (beta chain) sequence. There are a few counts of this clonotype. It has no known antigen specificity. Qualities for individual bases were not recorded, and no much larger clone is one base off. The donors were roughly 39 Caucasian individuals from Russia, aged roughly 6 to 100 years, who were systemically healthy. Around 10 milliliters of peripheral blood were drawn from each donor into EDTA-treated Vacutainer tubes. Ficoll-Paque density-gradient centrifugation was used to isolate PBMCs, with at least 6.5 million per sample. Total RNA, at least 5 micrograms per sample, was extracted from PBMCs with Trizol reagent. The percentages of naive CD45RAhigh/CD27high T cells were determined by flow cytometry on a PBMC aliquot from every donor. These data belong to a study of blood T cells in healthy people across ages (dated by TCRdb to about 2015). Regarding the research as a whole: In model experiments, template switching captured roughly one uniquely barcoded TCR beta cDNA molecule for every two T cells. To track age-related changes in TCR beta repertoire diversity, the study relied on deep sequencing normalized with unique cDNA molecular identifiers. The donors were divided into four age groups: young (average around 17 years), middle-aged (about 40), aged (62) and long-lived (more than 75). The study analyzed two additional independent replicas of 1 million unique cDNA reads from the same blood draw for two donors, one aged 18 to 30 and one aged 80 or older. To avoid experimental bias, donors of different ages were spread randomly across the sequencing lanes. Results and caveats for the whole study, not just this receptor: Estimates of total diversity based on one million sequenced T cells were regarded as lower bounds and as underestimates. Since profiling was done on bulk unsorted PBMCs, naive and antigen-experienced compartments could not be conclusively compared. Observed TCR beta diversity per million T cells fell roughly linearly with age, and a significant reduction was already apparent by age around 36. Observed TCR beta diversity correlated strongly with the percentage of naive T cells measured by flow cytometry. The CMV infection status of donors was not known, potentially confounding age-related changes in expanded clonotypes. Compared with the aged group, the long-lived group had more naive CD4+ T cells, fewer expanded clones and increased TCR diversity, suggesting age selection.

The library was generated by 5' RACE. The sequencer listed for this sample is Illumina HiSeq 2500. The second PCR ran for roughly 6 to 11 cycles and used a J-beta primer mix along with a sample-barcoded 5' primer. Each TCR beta cDNA molecule received a unique molecular identifier from a template-switch 5' adaptor carrying 12 random nucleotides. At least 2.5 million CDR3-containing paired-end reads were obtained from each sample. All of the RNA was converted into first-strand cDNA using the Mint cDNA synthesis kit, with a TRBC-specific oligonucleotide serving as the primer. Following uracil-DNA glycosylase treatment, all cDNA underwent a first 18-cycle PCR with the universal primers M1SS and BC2_uni_R. Under the source paper's analysis protocol: Normalization of each sample was performed by random selection of 1 million high-quality reads, each carrying a distinct molecular identifier. Instead of being binned into consensus sequences, reads that shared molecular identifiers were thrown out. MiTCR, with a Q25 quality threshold and the strictest error-elimination algorithm, was used for CDR3 identification, clonotype clustering and error correction. A nonparametric unseen species model with Euler transformation was used to estimate a lower bound on total TCR beta diversity. Through fastp at Q25 and MiXCR, TCRdb rebuilt clones from the public reads, retaining in-frame beta chains. Rows are unified per CDR3 protein, each entry keeping the most common DNA and genes. These V and J calls originate from TCRdb's pipeline instead of the authors' own analysis. This sample gives roughly 500,000 distinct CDR3 sequences in total; about 25% of them show up just once. The ten largest clones add up to roughly 20% of the sample.

From its cysteine to its phenylalanine, the CDR3 spans 15 amino acids. Left in the record is the CDR3 DNA by itself, 45 bases read in frame from the first base. Germline trimming: 4 bases from V, 1 base from J; junction bases outside gene matches: 6. CDR1 and CDR2 were assigned from the germline V gene as KGHDR and SFDVKD. This clonotype was sampled from a woman aged 70-85 years in good health. The material sequenced was blood. The V gene is TRBV24-1 and the J gene is TRBJ2-7, and 7 junctional nucleotides match TRBD1. The sequenced DNA is TGTGCCACCAGTGAAGGGGGCGCGAAATCCTACGAGCAGTACTTC. This yields the protein CATSEGGAKSYEQYF.